This TCR beta chain came from a study of cytomegalovirus exposure and HLA in healthy donors. A multiplex PCR was run with 60 Vbeta primers and 13 Jbeta primers. Clones were sequenced by immunoSEQ multiplex PCR, and TCRdb holds only the in-frame ones, with some missing. The sample lists approximately 78,000 clones; about 81% were seen once. Study-level findings and limits: In a later analysis, the majority of CMV-associated beta chains seemingly showed HLA restriction. DRB1 showed the most TCR associations and HLA-C the fewest in a later analysis, as rates varied by HLA locus.

V lost 10 bases to trimming and J lost 3 bases; unmatched junction nucleotides: 4. CDR1 is MNHNS and CDR2 is SASEGT in the germline V gene. This CDR3 has 13 amino acids. As concerns this clone: Its antigen is not identified.

Sequences were obtained from PBMCs. This chain connects TRBV6-1 to TRBJ2-7; 12 bases agree with TRBD2. The TCR comes from a woman aged 45-59 years in good health and CMV-seronegative. This CDR3 reads CANSLAGGYEQYF. The CDR3 bases are TGTGCCAATTCACTAGCGGGAGGCTACGAGCAGTACTTC.